Presented here are 5 T cell receptor beta chains from one specimen sequenced in a study of regulatory T cells in long-lasting Graves disease. Combining iRepertoire HTBI primers with Arm-PCR of CDR3 regions, the authors built TCR beta libraries. TCRdb redid the calling of the multiplex PCR reads with MiXCR, one entry per CDR3 protein. The sample includes about 400,000 distinct CDR3 sequences, around 15% of them seen just once. As to time point: newly diagnosed GD, antithyroid drugs for less than 3 months. PBMCs provided the RNA from which the TCR library was made. In addition, the sample was reused for a study of T cells in Graves' hyperthyroidism and ophthalmopathy.

The source material was peripheral blood mononuclear cells (PBMCs), sampled at new diagnosis, from a patient treated with antithyroid drugs. These receptors came from a young woman with Graves disease.

This clonotype was recorded at least ten times. The gene calls are TRBV18 and TRBJ2-1; D assignment may be TRBD1 or TRBD2 (5 bases each). V lost 3 bases and J 5 bases, leaving 11 bases between the germline ends. The CDR3 covers 14 residues. Looked up from germline, CDR1 is KGHSH and CDR2 is LQKENI. For the CDR3, the DNA is TGTGCCAGCTCACCGAGGGGCGGGCACAATGAGCAGTTCTTC. Encoded protein: CASSPRGGHNEQFF.

Here the CDR3 reads CASKGQGDTGELFF. The CDR3 DNA sequence: TGTGCCTCCAAGGGTCAGGGGGACACCGGGGAGCTGTTTTTT. The chain couples TRBV10-3 to TRBJ2-2; 7 nucleotides agree with TRBD1. This CDR3 has 14 amino acids. With 11 bases clipped from V and 3 bases from J, the junction kept 9 bases outside the gene matches. Germline V CDR1 and CDR2: ENHRY, SYGVKD.

The chain links TRBV2 to TRBJ1-3; no clear D gene. This CDR3 is built from 15 residues. In germline, CDR1 is SNHLY, CDR2 FYNNEI. V was cut by 2 bases and J by 4 bases, with 12 bases left in between. The DNA of the CDR3 is TGTGCCAGCAGTGAAATGGAGCAAGGGGGAAACACCATATATTTT. This sequence encodes CASSEMEQGGNTIYF.

Ten or more counts support this clonotype. The chain combines TRBV5-1 with TRBJ2-2, with D perhaps TRBD1 or TRBD2 (5 bases each). Germline CDR1 SGHRS, CDR2 YFSETQ. The CDR3 loop spans 15 amino acids. V lost 0 bases to trimming and J lost 5 bases, with 11 bases between them. CDR3 amino acids: CASSLDGARTGELFF. CDR3 sequence (DNA): TGCGCCAGCAGCTTGGACGGGGCCCGGACCGGGGAGCTGTTTTTT.

This clonotype was found a few times. The V gene is TRBV27, the J gene TRBJ2-7; TRBD1 agrees at 10 bases. CDR1 MNHEY and CDR2 SMNVEV come from the germline V gene (reference sequence). Unmatched junction bases numbered 4, after V lost 6 bases and J lost 2 bases. The CDR3 is made up of 14 amino acids. Written as DNA, the CDR3 is TGTGCCAGCAGATGGGACAGGGGAACCTACGAGCAGTACTTC. It specifies CASRWDRGTYEQYF.